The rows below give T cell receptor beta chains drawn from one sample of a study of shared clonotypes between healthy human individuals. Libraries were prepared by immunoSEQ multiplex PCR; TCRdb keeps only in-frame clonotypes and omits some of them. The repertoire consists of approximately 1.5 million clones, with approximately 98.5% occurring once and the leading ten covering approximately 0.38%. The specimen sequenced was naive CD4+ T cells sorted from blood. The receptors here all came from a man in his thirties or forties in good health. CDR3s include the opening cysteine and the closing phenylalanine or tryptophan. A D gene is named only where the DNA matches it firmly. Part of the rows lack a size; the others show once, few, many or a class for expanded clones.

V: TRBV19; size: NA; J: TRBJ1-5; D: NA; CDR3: CASSIDLRGNQPQHF; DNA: TGTGCCAGTAGTATAGATCTCCGGGGGAATCAGCCCCAGCATTTT
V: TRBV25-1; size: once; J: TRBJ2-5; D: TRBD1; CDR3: CASSLGTGASGETQYF; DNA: TGTGCCAGCAGTCTAGGGACAGGGGCTTCGGGTGAGACCCAGTACTTC
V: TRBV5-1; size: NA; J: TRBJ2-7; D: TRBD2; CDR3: CASSPLDSGSRYEQYF; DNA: TGCGCCAGCAGCCCCCTAGATAGCGGGAGTCGGTACGAGCAGTACTTC
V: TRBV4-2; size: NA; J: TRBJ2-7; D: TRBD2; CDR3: CASSQDLAGTSYEQYF; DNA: TGTGCCAGCAGCCAAGATCTAGCGGGAACGTCCTACGAGCAGTACTTC
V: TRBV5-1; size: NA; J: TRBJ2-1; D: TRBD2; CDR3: CASSATSGVYNEQFF; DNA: TGCGCCAGCAGCGCTACTAGCGGGGTGTACAATGAGCAGTTCTTC
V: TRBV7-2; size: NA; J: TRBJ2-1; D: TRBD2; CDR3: CASSPGLAAYNEQFF; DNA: TGTGCCAGCAGCCCCGGACTAGCGGCCTACAATGAGCAGTTCTTC
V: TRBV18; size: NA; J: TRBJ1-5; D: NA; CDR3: CASSPLSIDQPQHF; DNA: TGTGCCAGCTCACCACTCTCGATCGATCAGCCCCAGCATTTT
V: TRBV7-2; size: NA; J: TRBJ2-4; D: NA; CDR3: CASSPWVLKAKNIQYF; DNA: TGTGCCAGCAGCCCTTGGGTGCTTAAGGCCAAAAACATTCAGTACTTC
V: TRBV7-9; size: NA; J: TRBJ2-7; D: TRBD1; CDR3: CASSQTGGPSEQYF; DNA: TGTGCCAGCAGCCAGACAGGGGGCCCGAGCGAGCAGTACTTC
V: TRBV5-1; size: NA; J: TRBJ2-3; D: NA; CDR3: CASSPGERDTQYF; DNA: TGCGCCAGCAGCCCTGGGGAGCGGGATACGCAGTATTTT
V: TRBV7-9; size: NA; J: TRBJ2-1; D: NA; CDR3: CASSSRWSGEQFF; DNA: TGTGCCAGCAGCTCAAGGTGGAGCGGCGAGCAGTTCTTC
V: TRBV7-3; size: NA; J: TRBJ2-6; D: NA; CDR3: CASSLSSSGANVLTF; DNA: TGTGCCAGCAGCCTCTCCAGCTCTGGGGCCAACGTCCTGACTTTC
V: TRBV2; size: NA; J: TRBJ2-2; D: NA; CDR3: CASSQTVVGELFF; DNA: TGTGCCAGCAGCCAAACAGTCGTCGGGGAGCTGTTTTTT
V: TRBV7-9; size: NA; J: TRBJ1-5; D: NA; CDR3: CASSLVGNSNQPQHF; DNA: TGTGCCAGCAGCTTAGTTGGTAATAGCAATCAGCCCCAGCATTTT
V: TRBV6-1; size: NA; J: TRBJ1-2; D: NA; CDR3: CASSEQGANYGYTF; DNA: TGTGCCAGCAGTGAACAAGGAGCTAACTATGGCTACACCTTC
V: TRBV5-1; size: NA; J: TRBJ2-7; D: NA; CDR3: CASSLAGPPGYEQYF; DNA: TGCGCCAGCAGCTTGGCCGGGCCCCCGGGTTACGAGCAGTACTTC
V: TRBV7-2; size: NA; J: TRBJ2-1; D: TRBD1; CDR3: CASSLVGTGDEQFF; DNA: TGTGCCAGCAGCTTAGTAGGGACAGGCGATGAGCAGTTCTTC
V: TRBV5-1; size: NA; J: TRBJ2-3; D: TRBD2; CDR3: CASSLPGLAGGSDTQYF; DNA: TGCGCCAGCAGCCTGCCGGGACTAGCGGGAGGATCAGATACGCAGTATTTT
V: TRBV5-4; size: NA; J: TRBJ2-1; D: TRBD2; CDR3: CASSFPGAGGLNEQFF; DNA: TGTGCCAGCAGCTTTCCCGGAGCGGGAGGGCTGAATGAGCAGTTCTTC
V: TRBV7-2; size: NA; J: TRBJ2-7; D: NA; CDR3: CASSLGSGIGGHEQYF; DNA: TGTGCCAGCAGCTTAGGCTCCGGGATAGGGGGACACGAGCAGTACTTC
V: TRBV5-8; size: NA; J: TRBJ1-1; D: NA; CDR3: CASSFGLGTPNTEAFF; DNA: TGTGCCAGCAGCTTTGGACTCGGGACGCCGAACACTGAAGCTTTCTTT
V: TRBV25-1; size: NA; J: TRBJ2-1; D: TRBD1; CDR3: CASSDLTGGPHEQFF; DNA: TGTGCCAGCAGTGATTTGACAGGGGGACCTCATGAGCAGTTCTTC
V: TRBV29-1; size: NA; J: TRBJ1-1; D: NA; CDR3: CSVVEDMNTEAFF; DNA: TGCAGCGTTGTAGAAGACATGAACACTGAAGCTTTCTTT
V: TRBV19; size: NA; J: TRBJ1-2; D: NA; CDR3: CASSIRTVGTLHGYTF; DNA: TGTGCCAGTAGTATCCGGACAGTCGGGACCCTTCATGGCTACACCTTC
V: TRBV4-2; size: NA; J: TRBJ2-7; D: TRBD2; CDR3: CASSETSGRDYPYEQYF; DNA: TGTGCCAGCAGCGAGACTAGCGGGAGGGACTACCCCTACGAGCAGTACTTC
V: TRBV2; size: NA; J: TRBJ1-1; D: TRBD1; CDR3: CASSLTQGAGTEAFF; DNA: TGTGCCAGCAGTTTAACACAGGGGGCGGGGACTGAAGCTTTCTTT